The 9 T cell receptor beta chains reported below all come from one sample, sequenced in a study of T cell repertoires in cytomegalovirus infection. TCRdb called the reads again in MiXCR, with one record for every CDR3 protein. The sample includes under 350,000 distinct CDR3 sequences, roughly a fifth seen only once; the top ten take roughly 20%. Their antigens remain unidentified. The sample consisted of cultured PBMCs, taken from culture after CMV antigen stimulation. The receptors shown here come from a human donor in good health (CMV status not recorded). Some clones in this sample may be carry-over from other donors' samples.

This chain uses TRBV18 with TRBJ1-2; unclear D gene. This CDR3 contains 13 residues. Per the germline V gene, CDR1 is KGHSH and CDR2 is LQKENI. The V end was cut by 0 bases, the J end by 8 bases, with 10 bases between. DNA for the CDR3: TGTGCCAGCTCACCACCGCCGGAGGTCGGCTACACCTTC. Protein sequence: CASSPPPEVGYTF.

V is TRBV24-1 and J is TRBJ2-1; 9 positions match TRBD1. J gave up 2 bases and V 4 bases, and 14 bases lay outside the gene matches. Germline V lookup: CDR1 KGHDR, CDR2 SFDVKD. This CDR3 is built from 19 residues. The CDR3 region has the DNA TGTGCCACCAGTGACAGGGACAGGGACCTAACGTTCACCTACAATGAGCAGTTCTTC. Encoded protein: CATSDRDRDLTFTYNEQFF.

This clonotype has more than one count but fewer than ten. The J gene is TRBJ2-7, the V gene TRBV7-2; D remains unclear. The germline V gene has CDR1 SGHTA and CDR2 FQGNSA. This CDR3 region has 17 residues. V was trimmed by 0 bases and J by 0 bases, leaving 15 bases between them. The CDR3 loop reads CASSLAMGGRSSYEQYF. CDR3 coding DNA: TGTGCCAGCAGCTTAGCCATGGGCGGTCGAAGCTCCTACGAGCAGTACTTC.

The CDR3 sequence: CSPSGRISYEQYV. The CDR3 bases are TGCAGCCCGAGCGGGAGAATCTCCTACGAGCAGTACGTC. The gene calls are TRBV29-1 and TRBJ2-7; 8 bases map to TRBD2. The germline CDR1 and CDR2 sequences are SQVTM and ANQGSEA. Unmatched junction bases numbered 6, after V lost 8 bases and J lost 0 bases. This CDR3 has 13 amino acids.

This chain links TRBV6-5 with TRBJ2-3; D is undetermined. V lost 11 bases and J 0 bases, leaving 9 bases between the germline ends. There are 12 residues in the CDR3. Germline V gene data show CDR1 as MNHEY and CDR2 as SVGAGI. The CDR3 nucleotides are TGTGCCGCAAAAGGGAGCACAGATACGCAGTATTTT. This translates into CAAKGSTDTQYF.

The CDR3 region has the DNA TGTGCCAGCAGCCCTTCAGGACGGGAAAGCACAGATACGCAGTATTTT. Amino acids: CASSPSGRESTDTQYF. The chain couples TRBV5-6 to TRBJ2-3; D possibly corresponds to TRBD2 (5 bases). The ends were cut back, 4 bases at V and 0 bases at J, with 15 bases in the middle. The germline V gene encodes CDR1 SGHDT and CDR2 YYEEEE. The CDR3 loop spans 16 amino acids. The whole variable domain, filled in from reference TRBV5-6 and TRBJ2-3, reads DAGVTQSPTHLIKTRGQQVTLRCSPKSGHDTVSWYQQALGQGPQFIFQYYEEEERQRGNFPDRFSGHQFPNYSSELNVNALLLGDSALYLCASSPSGRESTDTQYFGPGTRLTVL.

This chain joins TRBV27 and TRBJ2-2; tentatively, D is TRBD1 (6 bases). Trimming removed 2 bases from V and 7 bases from J, with 14 bases in between. The CDR3 covers 15 residues. Germline V gives CDR1 MNHEY, CDR2 SMNVEV (reference sequence). CDR3 residues: CASSLKARGGGELFF. DNA for the CDR3: TGTGCCAGCAGTTTAAAAGCCAGGGGTGGCGGGGAGCTGTTTTTT.

A few counts support this clonotype. The chain employs TRBV29-1 and TRBJ1-5; TRBD1 is a possible D gene (6 bases). With 5 bases removed from V and 3 bases from J, the gap between germline ends came to 8 bases. The germline CDR1 and CDR2 sequences are SQVTM and ANQGSEA. The CDR3 length is 12 residues. CDR3: CSVRDTNQPQHF. CDR3 nucleotide sequence: TGCAGCGTTCGGGACACCAATCAGCCCCAGCATTTT.

V is TRBV4-3 and J is TRBJ1-6; D is uncertain. This CDR3 has 16 residues. Trimming cost V 2 bases and J 3 bases, with 11 bases left between them. The germline CDR1 and CDR2 sequences are LGHNA and YSLEER. CDR3 nucleotides: TGCGCCAGCAGCCAAAATTTGGGAAGCTATAATTCACCCCTCCACTTT. The encoded protein is CASSQNLGSYNSPLHF.